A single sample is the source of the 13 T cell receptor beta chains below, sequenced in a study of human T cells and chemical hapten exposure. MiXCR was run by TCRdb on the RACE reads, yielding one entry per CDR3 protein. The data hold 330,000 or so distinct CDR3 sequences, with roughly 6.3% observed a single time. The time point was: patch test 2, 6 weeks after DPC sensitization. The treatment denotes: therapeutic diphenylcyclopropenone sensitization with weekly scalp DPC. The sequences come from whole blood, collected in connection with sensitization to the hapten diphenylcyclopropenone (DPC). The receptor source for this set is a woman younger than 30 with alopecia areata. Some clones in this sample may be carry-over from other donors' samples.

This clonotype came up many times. The CDR3 protein is CASSQVPGAYGGYTF. The CDR3, as DNA: TGTGCCAGCAGCCAAGTTCCGGGGGCCTATGGAGGCTACACCTTC. This chain joins TRBV3-1 and TRBJ1-2; possible D gene TRBD1, 6 bases. Germline V gene lookup returns CDR1 LGHDT and CDR2 YNNKEL (reference sequence). The germline V and J ends were trimmed by 1 base and 8 bases, with 17 bases remaining between them. CDR3 length: 15 residues.

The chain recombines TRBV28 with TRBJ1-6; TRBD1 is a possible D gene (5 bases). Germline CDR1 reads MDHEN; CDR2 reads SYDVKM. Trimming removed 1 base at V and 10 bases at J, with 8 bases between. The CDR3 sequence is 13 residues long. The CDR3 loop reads CASSLSRGSPLHF. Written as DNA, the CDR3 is TGTGCCAGCAGTTTATCTCGGGGGTCACCCCTCCACTTT.

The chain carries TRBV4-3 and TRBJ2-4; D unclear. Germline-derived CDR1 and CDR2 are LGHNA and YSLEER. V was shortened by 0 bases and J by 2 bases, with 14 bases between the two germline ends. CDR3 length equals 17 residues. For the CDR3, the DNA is TGCGCCAGCAGCCAAGAGCCCCTTAGGGTGTCCAAAAACATTCAGTACTTC. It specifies CASSQEPLRVSKNIQYF.

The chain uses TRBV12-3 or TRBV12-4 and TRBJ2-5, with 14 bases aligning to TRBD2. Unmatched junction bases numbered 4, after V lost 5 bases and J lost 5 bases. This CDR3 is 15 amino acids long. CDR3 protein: CASSKRLAGGETQYF. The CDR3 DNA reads TGTGCCAGCAGTAAAAGACTAGCGGGGGGGGAGACCCAGTACTTC.

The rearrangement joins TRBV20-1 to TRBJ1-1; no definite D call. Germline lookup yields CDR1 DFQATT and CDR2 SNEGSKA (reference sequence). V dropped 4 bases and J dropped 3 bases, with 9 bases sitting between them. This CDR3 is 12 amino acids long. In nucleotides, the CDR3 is TGCAGTGCTAAACCACGCGACACTGAAGCTTTCTTT. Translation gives CSAKPRDTEAFF.

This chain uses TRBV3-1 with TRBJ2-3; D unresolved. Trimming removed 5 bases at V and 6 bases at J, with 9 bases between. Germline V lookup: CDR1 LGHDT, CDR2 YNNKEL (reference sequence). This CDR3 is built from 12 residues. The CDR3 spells CASSAGHDTQYF. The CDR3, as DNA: TGTGCCAGCAGCGCCGGGCACGATACGCAGTATTTT.

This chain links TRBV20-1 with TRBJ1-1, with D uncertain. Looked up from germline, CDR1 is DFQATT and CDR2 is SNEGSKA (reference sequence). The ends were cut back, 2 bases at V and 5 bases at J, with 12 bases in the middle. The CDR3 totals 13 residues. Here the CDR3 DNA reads TGCAGTGCTAGAAGCGGGTTTAGGACTGAAGCTTTCTTT. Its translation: CSARSGFRTEAFF.

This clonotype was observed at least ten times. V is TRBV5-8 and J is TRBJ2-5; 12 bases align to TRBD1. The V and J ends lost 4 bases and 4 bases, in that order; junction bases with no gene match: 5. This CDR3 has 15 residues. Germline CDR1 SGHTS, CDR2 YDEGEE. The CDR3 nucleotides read TGTGCCAGCAGCAGGTGGGACAGGGGGCCAGAGACCCAGTACTTC. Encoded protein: CASSRWDRGPETQYF.

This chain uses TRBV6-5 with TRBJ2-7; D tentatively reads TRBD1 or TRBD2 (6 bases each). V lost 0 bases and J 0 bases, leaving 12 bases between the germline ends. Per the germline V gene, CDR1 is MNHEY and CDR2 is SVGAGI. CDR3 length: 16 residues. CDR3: CASSYSLGGASYEQYF. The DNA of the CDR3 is TGTGCCAGCAGTTACTCCCTGGGGGGCGCCTCCTACGAGCAGTACTTC.

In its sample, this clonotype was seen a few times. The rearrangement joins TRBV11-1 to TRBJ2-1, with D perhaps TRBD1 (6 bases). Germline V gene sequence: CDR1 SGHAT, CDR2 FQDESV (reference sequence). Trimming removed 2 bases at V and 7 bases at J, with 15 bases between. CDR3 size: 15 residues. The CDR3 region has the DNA TGTGCCAGCAGCTTAATAGGGGACATCTCAAATGAGCAGTTCTTC. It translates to CASSLIGDISNEQFF.

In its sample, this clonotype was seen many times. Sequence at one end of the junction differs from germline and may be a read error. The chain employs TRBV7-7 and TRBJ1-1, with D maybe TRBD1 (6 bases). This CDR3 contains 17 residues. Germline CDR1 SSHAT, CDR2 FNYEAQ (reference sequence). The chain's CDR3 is CASSCRFTGNGATEAFF. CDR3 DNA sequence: TGTGCTAGCAGCTGCAGGTTTACAGGGAACGGGGCCACTGAAGCTTTCTTT.

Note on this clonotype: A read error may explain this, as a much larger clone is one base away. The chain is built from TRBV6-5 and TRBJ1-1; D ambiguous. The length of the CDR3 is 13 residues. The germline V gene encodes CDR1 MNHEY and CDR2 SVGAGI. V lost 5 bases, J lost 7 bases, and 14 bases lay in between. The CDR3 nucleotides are TGTGCCAGCAGTCCGATTCCACATGGTGAAGCTTTCTTT. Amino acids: CASSPIPHGEAFF.

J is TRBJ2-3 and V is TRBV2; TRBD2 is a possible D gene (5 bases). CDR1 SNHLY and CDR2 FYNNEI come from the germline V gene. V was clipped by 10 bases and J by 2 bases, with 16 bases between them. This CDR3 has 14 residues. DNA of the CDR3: TGTGCCATAAAGCCTCAACTAGTCACAGATACGCAGTATTTT. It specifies CAIKPQLVTDTQYF.